Each of the 16 T cell receptor beta chains below was sequenced from the same sample in a study of regulatory T cells in long-lasting Graves disease. The authors built TCR beta libraries using iRepertoire HTBI primers and Arm-PCR of CDR3 regions. TCRdb reprocessed the multiplex PCR reads with MiXCR, giving one entry per CDR3 protein. The sample carries 500,000 to 700,000 distinct CDR3 sequences, under 20% recorded once. Time point specified: newly diagnosed GD, antithyroid drugs for less than 3 months. Extracted PBMC RNA gave rise to the TCR library. This same sample was also taken into another study, of T cells in Graves' hyperthyroidism and ophthalmopathy.

Sample: peripheral blood mononuclear cells (PBMCs), taken at new diagnosis, from a patient treated with antithyroid drugs. The receptors derive from a woman aged 25 to 39 with Graves disease.

This clonotype came up many times. This chain joins TRBV2 and TRBJ1-5, with TRBD1 matching over 8 bases. V was clipped by 4 bases and J by 3 bases; unmatched bases: 5. CDR1 is SNHLY, CDR2 FYNNEI, per germline. The CDR3 sequence is 15 residues long. The CDR3 spells CASSAQGQVNQPQHF. CDR3 nucleotides: TGTGCCAGCAGTGCCCAGGGACAGGTCAATCAGCCCCAGCATTTT.

The rearrangement uses TRBV29-1 and TRBJ2-1; 7 positions agree with TRBD2. The CDR3 loop spans 14 amino acids. CDR1 is SQVTM and CDR2 is ANQGSEA in the germline V gene. Trimming removed 4 bases from V and 7 bases from J; junction bases left unmatched: 10. CDR3 protein: CSVGGLGWSNEQFF. CDR3 bases: TGCAGCGTTGGCGGACTAGGGTGGTCGAATGAGCAGTTCTTC.

This clonotype was recorded a few times. The chain uses TRBV7-9 and TRBJ2-5, with D perhaps TRBD1 (6 bases). Germline CDR1 is SEHNR and CDR2 is FQNEAQ (reference sequence). CDR3 size: 12 residues. Trimming shortened V by 6 bases and J by 5 bases, and 10 bases separated the two germline ends. The CDR3 region has the DNA TGTGCCAGCAGGCAGGGGTGGGAGACCCAGTACTTC. The encoded protein is CASRQGWETQYF.

About this clonotype itself: A much larger clone is a single base away; this may be a read error. V is TRBV24-1 and J is TRBJ2-5; 7 nucleotides match TRBD1. The length of the CDR3 is 14 residues. CDR1 KGHDR and CDR2 SFDVKD come from the germline V gene. CDR3 residues: CAPSDSTGRETQYF. The CDR3 nucleotides read TGTGCCCCCAGTGATTCGACAGGGCGAGAGACCCAGTACTTC.

The table lists this clonotype with many counts. V gene TRBV27 combines with J gene TRBJ1-2; D is unclear. Trimming stripped 2 bases from V and 4 bases from J, with 8 bases between. Germline CDR1 MNHEY, CDR2 SMNVEV (reference sequence). The CDR3 is made up of 13 amino acids. CDR3 coding DNA: TGTGCCAGCAGTTTACGGGGAGCCTATGGCTACACCTTC. The encoded protein is CASSLRGAYGYTF.

The V and J genes are TRBV20-1 and TRBJ1-2; TRBD1 is a possible D gene (5 bases). The CDR3 runs 15 residues. Germline loops: CDR1 DFQATT, CDR2 SNEGSKA (reference sequence). V lost 3 bases to trimming and J lost 5 bases, with 19 bases between them. Here the CDR3 reads CSASNPGRTIYGYTF. The CDR3 DNA reads as TGCAGTGCTAGCAACCCAGGGAGAACTATTTATGGCTACACCTTC.

There are many counts of this clonotype. The rearrangement links TRBV27 to TRBJ2-1; TRBD1 or TRBD2 may be the D gene (5 bases each). Trimming took 10 bases from V and 0 from J, leaving 16 bases between them. CDR1 and CDR2 from the germline V gene are MNHEY and SMNVEV (reference sequence). The CDR3 contains 15 residues. The CDR3 DNA sequence: TGTGCCACTATAGGGGTAGCGCGCTCCTACAATGAGCAGTTCTTC. Encoded protein: CATIGVARSYNEQFF.

This clonotype came up many times. V and J are TRBV6-5 and TRBJ1-2, with 11 positions matching TRBD1. The CDR3 is 16 amino acids. Per the germline V gene, CDR1 is MNHEY and CDR2 is SVGAGI. Trimming removed 4 bases from V and 1 base from J; junction bases left unmatched: 5. The CDR3 nucleotides read TGTGCCAGCAGTTCCCGGACAGGGGGCGTTAACTATGGCTACACCTTC. Protein: CASSSRTGGVNYGYTF.

About this clonotype itself: Being one base from a much bigger clone, this may be a read error. The chain joins TRBV28 to TRBJ2-1, with D perhaps TRBD1 (5 bases). Germline values: CDR1 MDHEN, CDR2 SYDVKM. V lost 6 bases and J lost 10, with 19 bases in between. This CDR3 comprises 14 residues. The CDR3 sequence is CASRFVGALPEQFF. The DNA for the CDR3 is TGTGCCAGCAGATTCGTAGGGGCGCTTCCCGAGCAGTTCTTC.

This clonotype was detected only a few times. The rearrangement uses TRBV15 and TRBJ2-5; D not resolved. CDR1 and CDR2 from the germline V gene are LNHNV and YYDKDF (reference sequence). This CDR3 spans 14 amino acids. Trimming removed 3 bases at V and 6 bases at J, with 14 bases between. In nucleotides, the CDR3 is TGTGCCACCAGCAGGGGCCAACTTGCCCAGACCCAGTACTTC. As protein: CATSRGQLAQTQYF.

This clonotype occurred many times. The gene calls are TRBV30 and TRBJ2-7; D is unclear. The CDR3 is made up of 13 amino acids. V was clipped by 0 bases and J by 3 bases, with 9 bases between them. Germline V CDR1 and CDR2: GTSNPN, SVGIG (reference sequence). CDR3: CAWSVSGSYEQYF. CDR3 nucleotides: TGTGCCTGGAGTGTATCAGGTAGCTACGAGCAGTACTTC.

The V gene is TRBV29-1, the J gene TRBJ2-1; 12 bases match TRBD2. Germline CDR1 reads SQVTM; CDR2 reads ANQGSEA. The CDR3 spans 14 residues. V shed 6 bases, J shed 8 bases, and the junction held 8 bases outside the gene matches. CDR3: CSVSLAGGVDEQFF. The CDR3 DNA reads TGCAGCGTCTCTCTAGCGGGGGGGGTGGATGAGCAGTTCTTC.

The CDR3 region is CASSLSAGTGPDTQYF. CDR3 in DNA: TGCGCCAGCAGCTTGAGCGCGGGAACGGGGCCAGATACGCAGTATTTT. The chain employs TRBV5-1 and TRBJ2-3; D perhaps matches TRBD2 (6 bases). Germline CDR1 is SGHRS and CDR2 is YFSETQ. The V and J ends lost 1 base and 4 bases respectively, with 16 bases between them. The CDR3 is made up of 16 amino acids.

This clonotype was detected many times. The V gene is TRBV20-1, the J gene TRBJ1-5; tentative D call: TRBD1 (5 bases). Trimming took off 5 bases at V and 2 bases at J, with 13 bases between the two ends. This CDR3 comprises 14 residues. The germline gives CDR1 DFQATT, CDR2 SNEGSKA (reference sequence). CDR3 sequence: CSAPRVGGNQPQHF. CDR3 nucleotide sequence: TGCAGTGCTCCCAGGGTGGGTGGCAATCAGCCCCAGCATTTT.

This clonotype has at least ten counts. The genes are TRBV28 and TRBJ2-7; D is undetermined. Germline CDR1 and CDR2: MDHEN and SYDVKM. The CDR3 is 13 residues long. The V gene lost 6 bases and the J gene lost 3 bases, with 12 bases spanning the gap. The CDR3 here is CASSPRFGYEQYF. In DNA form, the CDR3 reads TGTGCCAGCAGCCCCAGGTTTGGCTACGAGCAGTACTTC.

This clonotype was found many times. V and J are TRBV11-2 and TRBJ2-1; the D is unclear. CDR3 length: 14 residues. V dropped 0 bases and J dropped 7 bases, with 10 bases sitting between them. Germline CDR1 reads SGHAT; CDR2 reads FQNNGV. The CDR3 here is CASSLEAGLNEQFF. For the CDR3, the DNA is TGTGCCAGCAGCTTAGAGGCCGGCCTAAATGAGCAGTTCTTC.